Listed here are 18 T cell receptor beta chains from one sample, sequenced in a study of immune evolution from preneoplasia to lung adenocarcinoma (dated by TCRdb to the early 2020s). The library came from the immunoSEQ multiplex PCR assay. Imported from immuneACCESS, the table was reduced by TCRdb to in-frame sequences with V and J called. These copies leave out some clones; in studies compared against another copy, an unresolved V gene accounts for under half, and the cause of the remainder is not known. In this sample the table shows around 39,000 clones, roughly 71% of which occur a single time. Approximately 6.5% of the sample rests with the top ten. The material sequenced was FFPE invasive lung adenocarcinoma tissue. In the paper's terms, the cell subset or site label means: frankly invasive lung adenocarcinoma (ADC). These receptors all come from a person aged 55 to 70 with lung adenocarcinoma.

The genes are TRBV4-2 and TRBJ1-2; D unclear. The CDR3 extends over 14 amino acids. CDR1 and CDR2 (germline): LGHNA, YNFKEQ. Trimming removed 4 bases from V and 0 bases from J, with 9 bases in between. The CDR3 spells CASSPGGANYGYTF. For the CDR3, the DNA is TGTGCCAGCAGCCCAGGAGGCGCTAACTATGGCTACACCTTC.

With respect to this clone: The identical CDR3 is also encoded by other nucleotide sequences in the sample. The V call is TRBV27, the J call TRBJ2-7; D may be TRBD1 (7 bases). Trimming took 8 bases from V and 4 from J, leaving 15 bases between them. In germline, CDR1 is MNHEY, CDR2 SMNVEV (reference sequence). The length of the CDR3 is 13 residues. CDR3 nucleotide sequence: TGTGCCAGCGGGGGGAACAGGGGATACGAGCAGTACTTC. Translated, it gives CASGGNRGYEQYF.

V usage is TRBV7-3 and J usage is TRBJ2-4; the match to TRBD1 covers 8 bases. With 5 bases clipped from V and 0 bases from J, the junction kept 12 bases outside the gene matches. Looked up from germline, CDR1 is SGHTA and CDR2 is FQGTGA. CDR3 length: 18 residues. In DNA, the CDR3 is TGTGCCAGCAGCCCGGGCAGGGGGCCTCCTTTAGCCAAAAACATTCAGTACTTC. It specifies CASSPGRGPPLAKNIQYF.

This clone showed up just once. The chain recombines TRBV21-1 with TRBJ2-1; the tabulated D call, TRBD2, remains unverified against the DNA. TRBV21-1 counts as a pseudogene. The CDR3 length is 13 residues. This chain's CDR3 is CASSKGRVNEQFF. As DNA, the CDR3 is TGTGCCAGCAGCAAAGGTCGGGTTAATGAGCAGTTCTTC.

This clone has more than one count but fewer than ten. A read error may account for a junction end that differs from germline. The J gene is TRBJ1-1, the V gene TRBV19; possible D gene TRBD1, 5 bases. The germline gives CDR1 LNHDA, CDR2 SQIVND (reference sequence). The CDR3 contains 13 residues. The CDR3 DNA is TGTGCCAGTTCTGACAGACTGAACACTGACGCTTTCTTT. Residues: CASSDRLNTDAFF. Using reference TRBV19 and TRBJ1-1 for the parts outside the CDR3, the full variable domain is DGGITQSPKYLFRKEGQNVTLSCEQNLNHDAMYWYRQDPGQGLRLIYYSQIVNDFQKGDIAEGYSVSREKKESFPLTVTSAQKNPTAFYLCASSDRLNTDAFFGQGTRLTVV.

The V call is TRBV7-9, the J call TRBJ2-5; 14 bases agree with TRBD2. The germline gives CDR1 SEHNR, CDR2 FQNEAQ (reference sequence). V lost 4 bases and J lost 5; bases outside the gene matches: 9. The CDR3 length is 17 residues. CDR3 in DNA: TGTGCCAGCAGCTCGGGACTAGCGGGAGCCCCGACGGAGACCCAGTACTTC. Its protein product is CASSSGLAGAPTETQYF.

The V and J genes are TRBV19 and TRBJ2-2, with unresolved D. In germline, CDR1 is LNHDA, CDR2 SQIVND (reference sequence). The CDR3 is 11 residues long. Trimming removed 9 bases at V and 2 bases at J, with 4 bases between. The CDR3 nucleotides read TGTGCCAGCGGTAACACCGGGGAGCTGTTTTTT. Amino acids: CASGNTGELFF. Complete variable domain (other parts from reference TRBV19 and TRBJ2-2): DGGITQSPKYLFRKEGQNVTLSCEQNLNHDAMYWYRQDPGQGLRLIYYSQIVNDFQKGDIAEGYSVSREKKESFPLTVTSAQKNPTAFYLCASGNTGELFFGEGSRLTVL.

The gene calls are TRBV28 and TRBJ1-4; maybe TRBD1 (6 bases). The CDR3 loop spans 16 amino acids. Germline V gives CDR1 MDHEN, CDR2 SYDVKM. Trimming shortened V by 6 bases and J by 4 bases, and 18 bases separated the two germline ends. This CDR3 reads CASRPRNRERNEKLFF. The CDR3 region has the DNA TGTGCCAGCAGGCCCCGAAACAGGGAGCGTAATGAAAAACTGTTTTTT. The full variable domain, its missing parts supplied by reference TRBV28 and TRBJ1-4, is DVKVTQSSRYLVKRTGEKVFLECVQDMDHENMFWYRQDPGLGLRLIYFSYDVKMKEKGDIPEGYSVSREKKERFSLILESASTNQTSMYLCASRPRNRERNEKLFFGSGTQLSVL.

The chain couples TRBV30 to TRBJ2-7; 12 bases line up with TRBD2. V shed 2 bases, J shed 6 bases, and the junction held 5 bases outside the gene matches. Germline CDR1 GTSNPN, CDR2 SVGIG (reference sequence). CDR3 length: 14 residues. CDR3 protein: CAWSRTSGNGEQYF. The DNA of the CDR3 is TGTGCCTGGAGTAGGACTAGCGGGAACGGCGAGCAGTACTTC. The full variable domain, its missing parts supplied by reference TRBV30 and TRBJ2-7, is SQTIHQWPATLVQPVGSPLSLECTVEGTSNPNLYWYRQAAGRGLQLLFYSVGIGQISSEVPQNLSASRPQDRQFILSSKKLLLSDSGFYLCAWSRTSGNGEQYFGPGTRLTVT.

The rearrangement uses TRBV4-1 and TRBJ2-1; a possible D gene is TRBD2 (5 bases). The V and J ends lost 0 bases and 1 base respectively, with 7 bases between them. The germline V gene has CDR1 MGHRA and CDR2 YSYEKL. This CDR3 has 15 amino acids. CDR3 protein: CASSQEPGSYNEQFF. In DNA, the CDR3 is TGCGCCAGCAGCCAAGAGCCGGGATCCTACAATGAGCAGTTCTTC.

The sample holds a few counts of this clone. The CDR3 region is CASSVGGGRRTDTQYF. CDR3 DNA: TGTGCCAGCAGCGTAGGGGGCGGGAGGCGCACAGATACGCAGTATTTT. The chain links TRBV9 to TRBJ2-3; 8 bases align to TRBD2. Germline V lookup: CDR1 SGDLS, CDR2 YYNGEE. V was clipped by 0 bases and J by 1 base; unmatched bases: 4. The CDR3 is made up of 16 amino acids.

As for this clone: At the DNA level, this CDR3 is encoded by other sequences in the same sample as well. The CDR3 sequence is CASSRDGSTDTQYF. CDR3 nucleotides: TGTGCCAGCAGCCGGGACGGCAGCACAGATACGCAGTATTTT. The chain recombines TRBV7-2 with TRBJ2-3; D possibly matches TRBD1 or TRBD2 (5 bases each). V was clipped by 5 bases and J by 0 bases, with 9 bases between them. Germline CDR1 SGHTA, CDR2 FQGNSA. CDR3 length equals 14 residues.

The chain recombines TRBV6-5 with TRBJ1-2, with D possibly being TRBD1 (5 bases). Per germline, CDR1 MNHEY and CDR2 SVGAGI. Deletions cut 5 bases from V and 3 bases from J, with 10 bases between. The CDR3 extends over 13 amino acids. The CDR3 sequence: CASSPGGYYGYTF. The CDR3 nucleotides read TGTGCCAGCAGTCCCGGGGGGTACTATGGCTACACCTTC.

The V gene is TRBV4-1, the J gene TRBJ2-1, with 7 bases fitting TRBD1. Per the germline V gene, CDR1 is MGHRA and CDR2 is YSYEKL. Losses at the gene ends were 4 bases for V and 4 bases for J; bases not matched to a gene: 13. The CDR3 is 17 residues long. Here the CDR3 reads CASSPWAEGASYNEQFF. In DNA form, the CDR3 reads TGCGCCAGCAGCCCCTGGGCCGAGGGGGCCTCATACAATGAGCAGTTCTTC.

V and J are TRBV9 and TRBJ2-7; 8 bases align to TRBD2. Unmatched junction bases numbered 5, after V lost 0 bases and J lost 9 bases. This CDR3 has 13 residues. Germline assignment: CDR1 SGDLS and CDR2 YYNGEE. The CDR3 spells CASSVDGREGQYF. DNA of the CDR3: TGTGCCAGCAGCGTAGACGGGAGGGAAGGGCAGTACTTC.

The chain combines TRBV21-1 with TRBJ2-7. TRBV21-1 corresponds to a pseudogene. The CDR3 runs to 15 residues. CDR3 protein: CASSPAPQYLYEQYF. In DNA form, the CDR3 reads TGTGCCAGCAGCCCTGCCCCCCAATACCTCTACGAGCAGTACTTC.

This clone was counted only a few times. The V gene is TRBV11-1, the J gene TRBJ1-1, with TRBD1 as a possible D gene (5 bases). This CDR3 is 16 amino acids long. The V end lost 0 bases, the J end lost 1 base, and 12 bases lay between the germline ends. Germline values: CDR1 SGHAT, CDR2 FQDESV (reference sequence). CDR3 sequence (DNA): TGTGCCAGCAGCTTAGCGGGTCAGGGACCGAACACTGAAGCTTTCTTT. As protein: CASSLAGQGPNTEAFF.

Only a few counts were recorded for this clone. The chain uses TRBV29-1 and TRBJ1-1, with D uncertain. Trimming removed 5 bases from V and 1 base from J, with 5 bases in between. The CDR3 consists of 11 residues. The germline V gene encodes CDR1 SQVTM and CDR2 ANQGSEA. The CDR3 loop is CSVLENTEAFF. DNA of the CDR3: TGCAGCGTTCTTGAGAACACTGAAGCTTTCTTT.